The T cell receptor (beta chain) under discussion was sequenced for a study of PD-L1 blockade in urothelial cancer. The protocol was immunoSEQ multiplex PCR, while the TCRdb copy is restricted to in-frame clones and leaves out a portion. The table shows 53,000 or so clones, with 75% to 90% occurring only once. This TCR was sampled from a man aged 60-69 years with urothelial cancer. The input for sequencing was PBMCs, taken around atezolizumab (anti-PD-L1) treatment.

The CDR3 nucleotides are TGCAGCGTCGGGACAGTCACTGAAGCTTTCTTT. Amino acids: CSVGTVTEAFF. The genes are TRBV29-1 and TRBJ1-1; 7 positions agree with TRBD1. Germline V lookup: CDR1 SQVTM, CDR2 ANQGSEA. The CDR3 is 11 residues long. V was pared by 6 bases and J by 4 bases, with 2 bases of the junction left unmatched. Based on the CDR3 plus reference TRBV29-1 and TRBJ1-1, the full variable domain is SAVISQKPSRDICQRGTSLTIQCQVDSQVTMMFWYRQQPGQSLTLIATANQGSEATYESGFVIDKFPISRPNLTFSTLTVSNMSPEDSSIYLCSVGTVTEAFFGQGTRLTVV.